The rows below give T cell receptor beta chains drawn from one sample of a study of cytomegalovirus exposure and HLA in healthy donors. Profiled with immunoSEQ multiplex PCR; TCRdb holds only in-frame clones, not every one. The table lists some 150,000 clones, around four fifths of them singletons. The sequencing input was PBMCs. The receptors originated from a boy aged 2 to 10 in good health and CMV-seronegative. Both conserved end residues are part of each CDR3. Fields, in order: D gene, J gene, clone size, V gene, CDR3 protein, CDR3 DNA. The D gene is left open where the match is weak. Size values are once, few and many counts, or a class for expanded clones, and some rows have none.

D gene: .
J gene: TRBJ2-5
clone size: .
V gene: TRBV10-3
CDR3 protein: CAISELGAQETQYF
CDR3 DNA: TGTGCCATCAGTGAGCTGGGCGCGCAAGAGACCCAGTACTTC

D gene: .
J gene: TRBJ2-5
clone size: .
V gene: TRBV6-1
CDR3 protein: CASLARQETQYF
CDR3 DNA: TGTGCCAGCCTAGCACGCCAAGAGACCCAGTACTTC

D gene: .
J gene: TRBJ1-1
clone size: .
V gene: TRBV27
CDR3 protein: CASSLWFGANTEAFF
CDR3 DNA: TGTGCCAGCAGTTTATGGTTTGGGGCGAACACTGAAGCTTTCTTT

D gene: .
J gene: TRBJ1-5
clone size: .
V gene: TRBV20-1
CDR3 protein: CSARSGQPQHF
CDR3 DNA: TGCAGTGCTAGAAGCGGGCAGCCCCAGCATTTT

D gene: TRBD1
J gene: TRBJ1-2
clone size: .
V gene: TRBV7-6
CDR3 protein: CASSLGQGPYGYTF
CDR3 DNA: TGTGCCAGCAGCTTAGGACAGGGCCCCTATGGCTACACCTTC

D gene: TRBD1
J gene: TRBJ1-2
clone size: .
V gene: TRBV9
CDR3 protein: CASSGRDRGVGGYTF
CDR3 DNA: TGTGCCAGCAGCGGCCGCGACAGGGGAGTGGGGGGCTACACCTTC

D gene: .
J gene: TRBJ1-6
clone size: .
V gene: TRBV10-3
CDR3 protein: CAITSQEYNSPLHF
CDR3 DNA: TGTGCCATCACGTCACAGGAGTATAATTCACCCCTCCACTTT

D gene: .
J gene: TRBJ2-1
clone size: .
V gene: TRBV5-1
CDR3 protein: CASSLVLASNNEQFF
CDR3 DNA: TGCGCCAGCAGCTTGGTGCTAGCCTCCAACAATGAGCAGTTCTTC

D gene: .
J gene: TRBJ2-3
clone size: .
V gene: TRBV1
CDR3 protein: CTSSIKGTSGRYRTDTQYF
CDR3 DNA: TGCACCAGCAGCATAAAGGGGACTAGCGGGAGATATAGAACAGATACGCAGTATTTT

D gene: TRBD2
J gene: TRBJ2-1
clone size: .
V gene: TRBV7-3
CDR3 protein: CASSLSSGGPTPAEQFF
CDR3 DNA: TGTGCCAGCAGCTTAAGTAGCGGGGGCCCGACCCCTGCTGAGCAGTTCTTC

D gene: .
J gene: TRBJ2-2
clone size: few
V gene: TRBV6-4
CDR3 protein: CASSDSSTGELFF
CDR3 DNA: TGTGCCAGCAGTGACTCTAGCACCGGGGAGCTGTTTTTT

D gene: TRBD1
J gene: TRBJ2-2
clone size: .
V gene: TRBV10-3
CDR3 protein: CAISVGETGTGELFF
CDR3 DNA: TGTGCCATCAGTGTGGGAGAGACAGGGACCGGGGAGCTGTTTTTT

D gene: .
J gene: TRBJ1-6
clone size: once
V gene: TRBV6-1
CDR3 protein: CASSEAVIPLNSPLHF
CDR3 DNA: TGTGCCAGCAGTGAGGCCGTCATTCCCTTAAATTCACCCCTCCACTTT

D gene: TRBD2
J gene: TRBJ2-1
clone size: .
V gene: TRBV7-3
CDR3 protein: CASRRSSGRNNEQFF
CDR3 DNA: TGTGCCAGCAGAAGATCTAGCGGTAGAAACAATGAGCAGTTCTTC

D gene: TRBD2
J gene: TRBJ2-3
clone size: .
V gene: TRBV27
CDR3 protein: CASSLSSGGLDTQYF
CDR3 DNA: TGTGCCAGCAGTTTATCTAGCGGGGGGTTGGATACGCAGTATTTT

D gene: .
J gene: TRBJ2-7
clone size: .
V gene: TRBV5-6
CDR3 protein: CASSSTYEQYF
CDR3 DNA: TGTGCCAGCAGCTCCACCTACGAGCAGTACTTC

D gene: .
J gene: TRBJ1-1
clone size: .
V gene: TRBV29-1
CDR3 protein: CSVDVGGAFF
CDR3 DNA: TGCAGCGTTGATGTGGGGGGAGCTTTCTTT

D gene: .
J gene: TRBJ2-2
clone size: .
V gene: TRBV7-9
CDR3 protein: CASSLGARGIDQSTGELFF
CDR3 DNA: TGTGCCAGCAGCTTAGGAGCCCGCGGGATTGATCAGAGCACCGGGGAGCTGTTTTTT

D gene: .
J gene: TRBJ1-2
clone size: .
V gene: TRBV2
CDR3 protein: CASSEAQGSIGYGYTF
CDR3 DNA: TGTGCCAGCAGTGAAGCCCAGGGGAGCATCGGCTATGGCTACACCTTC

D gene: TRBD2
J gene: TRBJ2-7
clone size: .
V gene: TRBV7-9
CDR3 protein: CASSLGVFAGGRKTGEQYF
CDR3 DNA: TGTGCCAGCAGCTTAGGCGTTTTCGCGGGGGGCAGGAAAACGGGGGAGCAGTACTTC

D gene: .
J gene: TRBJ1-2
clone size: few
V gene: TRBV4-1
CDR3 protein: CASSQGLAGNAYGYTF
CDR3 DNA: TGCGCCAGCAGCCAAGGGTTAGCTGGAAATGCCTATGGCTACACCTTC

D gene: TRBD1
J gene: TRBJ2-4
clone size: once
V gene: TRBV11-3
CDR3 protein: CASSLDRGDRAALAKNIQYF
CDR3 DNA: TGTGCCAGCAGCTTAGATCGGGGGGACAGGGCGGCTCTAGCCAAAAACATTCAGTACTTC

D gene: TRBD2
J gene: TRBJ2-1
clone size: once
V gene: TRBV7-9
CDR3 protein: CASSSARTSGYNEQFF
CDR3 DNA: TGTGCCAGCAGCTCCGCGAGGACTAGCGGCTACAATGAGCAGTTCTTC

D gene: TRBD2
J gene: TRBJ2-7
clone size: few
V gene: TRBV5-1
CDR3 protein: CASSLEPGGYEQYF
CDR3 DNA: TGCGCCAGCAGCTTGGAACCCGGGGGGTACGAGCAGTACTTC

D gene: .
J gene: TRBJ1-2
clone size: .
V gene: TRBV5-4
CDR3 protein: CASSFSDYGYTF
CDR3 DNA: TGTGCCAGCAGCTTTAGTGACTATGGCTACACCTTC

D gene: .
J gene: TRBJ2-1
clone size: .
V gene: TRBV6-1
CDR3 protein: CASSLDYNEQFF
CDR3 DNA: TGTGCCAGCAGCCTAGACTACAATGAGCAGTTCTTC

D gene: TRBD2
J gene: TRBJ2-7
clone size: .
V gene: TRBV27
CDR3 protein: CASSSSGSSYEQYF
CDR3 DNA: TGTGCCAGCAGTTCTAGCGGAAGCTCCTACGAGCAGTACTTC

D gene: TRBD2
J gene: TRBJ2-1
clone size: .
V gene: TRBV9
CDR3 protein: CASSLLAGANEQFF
CDR3 DNA: TGTGCCAGCAGCCTACTAGCGGGAGCGAATGAGCAGTTCTTC

D gene: .
J gene: TRBJ1-5
clone size: .
V gene: TRBV10-3
CDR3 protein: CAISGPGDSNQPQHF
CDR3 DNA: TGTGCCATCAGCGGTCCAGGGGATAGCAATCAGCCCCAGCATTTT